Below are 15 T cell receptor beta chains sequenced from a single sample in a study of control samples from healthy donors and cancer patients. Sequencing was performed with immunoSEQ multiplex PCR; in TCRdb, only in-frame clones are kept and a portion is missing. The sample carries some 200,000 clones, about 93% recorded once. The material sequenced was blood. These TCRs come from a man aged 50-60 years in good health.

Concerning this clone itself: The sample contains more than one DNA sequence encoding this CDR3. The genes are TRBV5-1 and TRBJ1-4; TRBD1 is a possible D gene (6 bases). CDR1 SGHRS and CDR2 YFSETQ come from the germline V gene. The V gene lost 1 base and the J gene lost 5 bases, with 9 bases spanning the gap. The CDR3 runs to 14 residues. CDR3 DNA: TGCGCCAGCAGCTTGAGGCAGGGGAATGAAAAACTGTTTTTT. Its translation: CASSLRQGNEKLFF.

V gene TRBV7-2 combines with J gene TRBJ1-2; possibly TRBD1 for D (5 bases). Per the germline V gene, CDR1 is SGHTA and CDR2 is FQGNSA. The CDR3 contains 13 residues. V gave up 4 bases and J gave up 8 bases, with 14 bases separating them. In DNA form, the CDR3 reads TGTGCCAGCAGCTACCCTCAGGGCGGCGGCTACACCTTC. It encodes CASSYPQGGGYTF.

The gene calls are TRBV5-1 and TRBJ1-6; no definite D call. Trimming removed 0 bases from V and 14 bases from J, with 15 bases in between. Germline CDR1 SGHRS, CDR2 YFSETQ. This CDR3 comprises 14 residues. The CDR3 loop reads CASSLGATGSTLHF. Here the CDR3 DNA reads TGCGCCAGCAGCTTGGGGGCGACGGGGAGCACCCTCCACTTT.

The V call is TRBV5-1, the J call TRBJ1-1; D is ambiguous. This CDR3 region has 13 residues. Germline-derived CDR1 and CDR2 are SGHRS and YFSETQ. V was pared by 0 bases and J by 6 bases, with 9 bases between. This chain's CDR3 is CASSLATGSEAFF. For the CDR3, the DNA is TGCGCCAGCAGCTTGGCTACGGGGTCTGAAGCTTTCTTT.

CDR3 nucleotides: TGCGCCAGCAGCTTGGACGGGGCCGTATCAGTTGAAGCTTTCTTT. The encoded protein is CASSLDGAVSVEAFF. This chain uses TRBV5-1 with TRBJ1-1; TRBD1 is a possible D gene (5 bases). The CDR3 totals 15 residues. V shed 0 bases and J shed 7 bases, with 16 bases lying between them. Germline loops: CDR1 SGHRS, CDR2 YFSETQ.

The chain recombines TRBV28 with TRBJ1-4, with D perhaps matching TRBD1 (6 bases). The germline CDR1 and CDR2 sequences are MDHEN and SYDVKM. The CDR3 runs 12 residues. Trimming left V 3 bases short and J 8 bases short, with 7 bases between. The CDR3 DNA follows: TGTGCCAGCAGTTTGCAGGGGGAAAAACTGTTTTTT. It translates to CASSLQGEKLFF.

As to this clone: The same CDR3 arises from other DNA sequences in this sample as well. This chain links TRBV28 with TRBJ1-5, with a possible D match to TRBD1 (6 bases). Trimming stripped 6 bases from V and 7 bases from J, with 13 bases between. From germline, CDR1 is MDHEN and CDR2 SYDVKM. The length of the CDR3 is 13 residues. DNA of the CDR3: TGTGCCAGCAGACGGCAGGGGACGCAGCCCCAGCATTTT. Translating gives CASRRQGTQPQHF.

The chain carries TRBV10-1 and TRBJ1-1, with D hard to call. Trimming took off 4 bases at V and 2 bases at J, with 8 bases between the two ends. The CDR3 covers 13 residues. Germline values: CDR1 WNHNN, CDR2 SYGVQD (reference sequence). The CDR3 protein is CASSANANTEAFF. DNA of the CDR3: TGCGCCAGCAGTGCGAACGCCAACACTGAAGCTTTCTTT.

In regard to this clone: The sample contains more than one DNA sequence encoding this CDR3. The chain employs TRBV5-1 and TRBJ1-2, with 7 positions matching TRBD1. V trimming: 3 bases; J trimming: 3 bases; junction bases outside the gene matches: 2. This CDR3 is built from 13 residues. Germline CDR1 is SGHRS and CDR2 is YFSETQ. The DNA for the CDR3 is TGCGCCAGCAGCTCTCAGGGGGACTATGGCTACACCTTC. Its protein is CASSSQGDYGYTF.

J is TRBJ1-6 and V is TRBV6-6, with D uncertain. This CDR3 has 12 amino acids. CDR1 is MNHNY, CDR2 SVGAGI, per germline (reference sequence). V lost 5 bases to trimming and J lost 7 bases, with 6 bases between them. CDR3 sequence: CASSQRNSPLHF. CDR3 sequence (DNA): TGTGCCAGCAGTCAGAGAAATTCACCCCTCCACTTT.

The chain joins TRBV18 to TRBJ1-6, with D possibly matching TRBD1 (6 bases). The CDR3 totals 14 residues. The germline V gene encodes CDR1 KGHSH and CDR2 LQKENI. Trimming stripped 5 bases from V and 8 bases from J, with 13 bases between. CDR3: CASSNTGRDSPLHF. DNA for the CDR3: TGTGCCAGCTCAAATACAGGGCGGGATTCACCCCTCCACTTT.

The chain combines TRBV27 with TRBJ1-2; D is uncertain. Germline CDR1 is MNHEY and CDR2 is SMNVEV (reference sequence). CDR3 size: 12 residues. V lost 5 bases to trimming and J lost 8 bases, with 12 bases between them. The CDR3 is CASSAGGGGYTF. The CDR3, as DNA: TGTGCCAGCAGTGCCGGAGGCGGCGGCTACACCTTC.

The CDR3 DNA sequence: TGTGCCAGCAGACCAGGGGGAGCGGGCTCCTTCTATGGCTACACCTTC. This sequence encodes CASRPGGAGSFYGYTF. The V call is TRBV5-8, the J call TRBJ1-2; TRBD1 matches 7 bases. This CDR3 has 16 residues. Trimming at V came to 5 bases and at J to 4 bases, leaving 14 bases not matched to a gene. In germline, CDR1 is SGHTS, CDR2 YDEGEE.

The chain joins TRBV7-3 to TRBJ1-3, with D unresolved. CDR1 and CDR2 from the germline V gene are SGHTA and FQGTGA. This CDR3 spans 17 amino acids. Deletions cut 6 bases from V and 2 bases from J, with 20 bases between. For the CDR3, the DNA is TGTGCCAGCAGTTCGAAAATGCCTTTGGAACCTGGAAACACCATATATTTT. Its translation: CASSSKMPLEPGNTIYF.

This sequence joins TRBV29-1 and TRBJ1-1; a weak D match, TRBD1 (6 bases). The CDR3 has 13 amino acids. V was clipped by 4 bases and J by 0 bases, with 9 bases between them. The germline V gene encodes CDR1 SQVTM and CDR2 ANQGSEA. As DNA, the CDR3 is TGCAGCGTTGGAGGGGGGCTGAACACTGAAGCTTTCTTT. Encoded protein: CSVGGGLNTEAFF.